The source of this T cell receptor (beta chain) is a study of control samples from healthy donors and cancer patients (TCRdb year 2020). CDR1 and CDR2 (SGHTA, FQGNSA) derive from the germline V gene. Compared with germline, V lacks 5 bases and J lacks 2 bases; bases without a gene match: 10. Inclusive of the bounding cysteine and phenylalanine, the CDR3 is 16 residues long. The DNA shown is the 48-base CDR3, in frame from base 1. The library was built by means of the immunoSEQ multiplex PCR assay. TCRdb mirrors the immuneACCESS table, restricted to in-frame sequences. Some clones are absent from its copies; in checked studies, under half trace to an unresolved V gene, and the reason for the others is unknown. The sample has 130,000 or so clones on record, 90% to 95% of them singletons. The leading ten clones occupy roughly 14% of the sample. Remarks on this clone: The clone's antigen remains unknown. Within one base of it there is no much larger clone, and no base qualities were kept.

The chain is encoded by TRBV7-2 joined to TRBJ2-3, with 7 bases in between that match TRBD2. Input material: blood. This sequence originates from a middle-aged man in good health. CDR3 sequence: CASSRTRRGFTDTQYF. The DNA sequence follows: TGTGCCAGCAGCAGGACTAGAAGAGGGTTCACAGATACGCAGTATTTT. Outside the CDR3, residues come from the reference TRBV7-2 and TRBJ2-3 proteins, so the full variable domain is: GAGVSQSPSNKVTEKGKDVELRCDPISGHTALYWYRQSLGQGLEFLIYFQGNSAPDKSGLPSDRFSAERTGGSVSTLTIQRTQQEDSAVYLCASSRTRRGFTDTQYFGPGTRLTVL.